These 18 T cell receptor beta chains were all obtained from the same sample, sequenced in a study of T-cell memory formation after mild COVID-19 (dated by TCRdb to about 2021). Libraries were made using 5' RACE. TCRdb lists the instrument as Illumina NovaSeq 6000. TCRdb applied fastp at Q25 and MiXCR to the public reads, then kept only in-frame beta chains. One record per CDR3 amino acid sequence lists the most common genes and DNA. The sample includes around 200,000 distinct CDR3 sequences, with about 9.2% observed a single time. The ten most abundant clones make up roughly 3.5% of the sample. The specimen was PBMCs or a T cell subset sorted from them (not recorded which). These receptors originate from a man aged 18-30 years who had mild COVID-19 (a few samples of this study predate the infection). The sample titles of this study are shuffled in the database, so cell type and time point are left out; the donor was told from shared clones.

The J gene is TRBJ2-5, the V gene TRBV4-3; the D gene is possibly TRBD1 (6 bases). Trimming removed 3 bases from V and 0 bases from J, with 17 bases in between. The CDR3 is 17 residues long. Germline CDR1 is LGHNA and CDR2 is YSLEER. The CDR3 loop is CASSQGAAVGYQETQYF. The CDR3 region has the DNA TGCGCCAGCAGCCAGGGGGCAGCGGTTGGGTACCAAGAGACCCAGTACTTC.

This clonotype occurred a few times. The chain uses TRBV7-9 and TRBJ2-1, with TRBD2 matching 11 bases. CDR3 length equals 18 residues. The V segment lost 1 base and the J segment 2 bases; nucleotides outside the gene matches: 7. Germline assignment: CDR1 SEHNR and CDR2 FQNEAQ (reference sequence). For the CDR3, the DNA is TGTGCCAGCAGCTTAGGGCTAGCGGGGGGAACCCCCTACAATGAGCAGTTCTTC. Translation: CASSLGLAGGTPYNEQFF.

The rearrangement links TRBV7-2 to TRBJ2-1, with a possible D match to TRBD1 (6 bases). The CDR3 covers 14 residues. The V and J ends lost 5 bases and 6 bases respectively, with 14 bases between them. The germline gives CDR1 SGHTA, CDR2 FQGNSA. The CDR3 coding sequence is TGTGCCAGCAGCACCACATTACAGGGCAATGAGCAGTTCTTC. Its translation: CASSTTLQGNEQFF. The full variable domain, in which reference TRBV7-2 and TRBJ2-1 provide the parts outside the CDR3, is GAGVSQSPSNKVTEKGKDVELRCDPISGHTALYWYRQSLGQGLEFLIYFQGNSAPDKSGLPSDRFSAERTGGSVSTLTIQRTQQEDSAVYLCASSTTLQGNEQFFGPGTRLTVL.

V gene TRBV19 combines with J gene TRBJ2-5; 7 bases line up with TRBD1. This CDR3 has 15 residues. J lost 5 bases, V lost 3 bases, and 9 bases had no gene match. Germline CDR1 and CDR2: LNHDA and SQIVND (reference sequence). CDR3 in DNA: TGTGCCAGTAGTATGAGGGGGCGCGATGAGGAGACCCAGTACTTC. Translating it yields CASSMRGRDEETQYF.

This clonotype was detected a few times. V usage is TRBV28 and J usage is TRBJ1-1; D is unresolved. The CDR3 loop spans 15 amino acids. CDR1 and CDR2 from the germline V gene are MDHEN and SYDVKM. V was trimmed by 0 bases and J by 1 base, leaving 9 bases between them. CDR3 amino acids: CASSLWGFANTEAFF. The CDR3, as DNA: TGTGCCAGCAGTTTATGGGGGTTTGCGAACACTGAAGCTTTCTTT.

The chain uses TRBV7-9 and TRBJ2-7; the match to TRBD1 covers 10 bases. V was clipped by 5 bases and J by 5 bases; unmatched bases: 9. Germline V gene lookup returns CDR1 SEHNR and CDR2 FQNEAQ (reference sequence). The CDR3 length is 15 residues. CDR3 loop: CASSHPGQGFHEQYF. The DNA of the CDR3 is TGTGCCAGCAGCCATCCGGGACAGGGGTTCCACGAGCAGTACTTC.

This clonotype was seen a few times. The chain is built from TRBV9 and TRBJ2-2, with 12 bases fitting TRBD1. Germline CDR1 is SGDLS and CDR2 is YYNGEE. J lost 6 bases, V lost 4 bases, and 7 bases had no gene match. This CDR3 is built from 16 residues. The CDR3 is CASSLRGQGAPGELFF. DNA of the CDR3: TGTGCCAGCAGCCTAAGGGGACAGGGGGCGCCCGGGGAGCTGTTTTTT.

In this sample, this clonotype turned up a few times. This chain links TRBV4-3 with TRBJ2-1, with D tentatively TRBD1 or TRBD2 (5 bases each). This CDR3 has 16 amino acids. Germline CDR1 and CDR2: LGHNA and YSLEER. Trimming pared 4 bases from V and 0 bases from J, leaving 13 bases between. The CDR3 coding sequence is TGCGCCAGCAGCCGGGACCCGGGTAGCTCCTACAATGAGCAGTTCTTC. Protein sequence: CASSRDPGSSYNEQFF.

A few counts support this clonotype. The rearrangement uses TRBV20-1 and TRBJ2-3; D unclear. CDR3 length equals 12 residues. V gave up 3 bases and J gave up 3 bases, with 7 bases separating them. Germline CDR1 DFQATT, CDR2 SNEGSKA (reference sequence). The CDR3 DNA follows: TGCAGTGCTAGCGTACGGACAGATACGCAGTATTTT. Translated, it gives CSASVRTDTQYF.

The V gene is TRBV2, the J gene TRBJ2-5; a possible D gene is TRBD2 (6 bases). CDR1 and CDR2 (germline): SNHLY, FYNNEI. Trimming took off 1 base at V and 7 bases at J, with 13 bases between the two ends. The CDR3 covers 14 residues. In nucleotides, the CDR3 is TGTGCCAGCAGTGAAGGGGAGGTGCCGCCGACCCAGTACTTC. Translation gives CASSEGEVPPTQYF. Full variable domain (missing parts from reference TRBV2 and TRBJ2-5): EPEVTQTPSHQVTQMGQEVILRCVPISNHLYFYWYRQILGQKVEFLVSFYNNEISEKSEIFDDQFSVERPDGSNFTLKIRSTKLEDSAMYFCASSEGEVPPTQYFGPGTRLLVL.

This sequence joins TRBV5-1 and TRBJ1-2, with D maybe TRBD1 (6 bases). The CDR3 has 15 amino acids. Between the trimmed V and J ends, which lost 3 bases and 2 bases, there was a span of 14 bases. Per germline, CDR1 SGHRS and CDR2 YFSETQ. The CDR3 here is CASSSSTGTNYGYTF. As DNA, the CDR3 is TGCGCCAGCAGCTCCTCCACAGGGACCAACTATGGCTACACCTTC.

This chain joins TRBV7-3 and TRBJ2-3, with D possibly being TRBD2 (6 bases). This CDR3 region has 15 residues. Trimming cost V 5 bases and J 1 base, with 13 bases left between them. Per the germline V gene, CDR1 is SGHTA and CDR2 is FQGTGA. The DNA for the CDR3 is TGTGCCAGCAGCCCCACCCTAGCGCGCACAGATACGCAGTATTTT. The encoded protein is CASSPTLARTDTQYF.

V is TRBV19 and J is TRBJ1-5; no clear D. V shed 4 bases and J shed 3 bases, with 16 bases lying between them. The CDR3 is 16 residues long. Per the germline V gene, CDR1 is LNHDA and CDR2 is SQIVND (reference sequence). CDR3 in amino acids: CASSTLRLRSNQPQHF. In DNA form, the CDR3 reads TGTGCCAGTAGTACGCTCCGGTTGCGTTCCAATCAGCCCCAGCATTTT.

This clonotype was observed a handful of times. The chain uses TRBV7-2 and TRBJ1-3; 7 bases fit TRBD1. Germline trimming cut 6 bases from V and 4 bases from J; bases unmatched to any gene: 12. Germline CDR1 is SGHTA and CDR2 is FQGNSA. The CDR3 runs 16 residues. This chain's CDR3 is CASRNRQGLDGNTIYF. The CDR3 DNA sequence: TGTGCCAGCAGAAACCGACAGGGATTAGACGGAAACACCATATATTTT. The full variable domain, rest sourced from reference TRBV7-2 and TRBJ1-3, is GAGVSQSPSNKVTEKGKDVELRCDPISGHTALYWYRQSLGQGLEFLIYFQGNSAPDKSGLPSDRFSAERTGGSVSTLTIQRTQQEDSAVYLCASRNRQGLDGNTIYFGEGSWLTVV.

This clonotype was detected a few times. The chain uses TRBV7-9 and TRBJ1-1, with unresolved D. V lost 3 bases and J 7 bases, leaving 6 bases between the germline ends. Germline-derived CDR1 and CDR2 are SEHNR and FQNEAQ (reference sequence). The CDR3 covers 11 residues. The CDR3 DNA follows: TGTGCCAGCAGCTTTTTGATTGAAGCTTTCTTT. Its protein is CASSFLIEAFF.

This clonotype showed up just a few times. V gene TRBV12-3 or TRBV12-4 combines with J gene TRBJ2-2; 8 bases align to TRBD1. This CDR3 spans 14 amino acids. The V gene end was trimmed by 4 bases and the J gene end by 8 bases; junction bases not matched to a gene: 6. The CDR3 region has the DNA TGTGCCAGCAGTTCCGGACAGGGCGCGGGGGAGCTGTTTTTT. Translating gives CASSSGQGAGELFF.

This clonotype was detected a few times. V gene TRBV4-2 combines with J gene TRBJ2-1, with 7 bases matching TRBD2. Germline assignment: CDR1 LGHNA and CDR2 YNFKEQ. CDR3 length: 15 residues. V was pared by 2 bases and J by 5 bases, with 6 bases of the junction left unmatched. CDR3 protein: CASSQSTSRDNEQFF. The CDR3 coding sequence is TGTGCCAGCAGCCAATCGACTAGCAGAGACAATGAGCAGTTCTTC.

The rearrangement joins TRBV20-1 to TRBJ2-7; 8 nucleotides agree with TRBD2. The CDR3 has 13 amino acids. Germline loops: CDR1 DFQATT, CDR2 SNEGSKA (reference sequence). V shed 5 bases, J shed 4 bases, and the junction held 7 bases outside the gene matches. The CDR3: CSALGPGGYEQYV. The CDR3 DNA sequence: TGCAGTGCTCTGGGGCCGGGAGGGTACGAGCAGTACGTC.